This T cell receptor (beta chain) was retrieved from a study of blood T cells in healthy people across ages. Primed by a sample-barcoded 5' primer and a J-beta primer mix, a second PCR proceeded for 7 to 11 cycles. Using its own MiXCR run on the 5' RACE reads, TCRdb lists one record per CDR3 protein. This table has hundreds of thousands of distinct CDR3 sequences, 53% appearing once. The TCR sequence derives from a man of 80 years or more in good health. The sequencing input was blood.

As DNA, the CDR3 is TGTGCCAGCAGCTTCGAAGGACTAGCGGGCGACAATGAGCAGTTCTTC. Its translation is CASSFEGLAGDNEQFF. V and J are TRBV11-3 and TRBJ2-1; TRBD2 aligns across 11 bases. The junction had 6 bases not matched to a gene; V was cut back by 3 bases and J by 5 bases. CDR1 SGHNT and CDR2 YENEEA come from the germline V gene. The CDR3 runs 16 residues.